The present T cell receptor beta chain was sequenced within a study of cytomegalovirus exposure and HLA in healthy donors. Study-wide background: Ancestry clustering placed 70% to 90% of roughly 410 genotyped donors in the Caucasian-associated cluster. Regarding the study as a whole: Within an earlier analysis, most TCR beta V segments proved productive either about 87% or about 30% of the time.

The PCR contained 60 Vbeta and 13 Jbeta primers. The repertoire was sequenced with immunoSEQ multiplex PCR; TCRdb's copy has only in-frame clones and lacks some. The sample records more than 80,000 clones, 78% being singletons. With regard to this clone: What it recognizes is unknown. Sequence at one end of the junction differs from germline and may be a read error.

CDR1 is SSHAT, CDR2 FNYEAQ, per germline (reference sequence). The CDR3 has 14 residues. V usage is TRBV7-7 and J usage is TRBJ2-5; 7 bases map to TRBD1. The sequenced sample was PBMCs. This clonotype was sampled from a man younger than 35 in good health and CMV-seropositive. The CDR3 DNA follows: TGTGCTAGCAGCCCGACGACAGGGAAGGAGACCCAGTACTTC. It specifies CASSPTTGKETQYF. The variable domain in full, with the rest retrieved from reference TRBV7-7 and TRBJ2-5, is GAGVSQSPRYKVTKRGQDVTLRCDPISSHATLYWYQQALGQGPEFLTYFNYEAQPDKSGLPSDRFSAERPEGSISTLTIQRTEQRDSAMYRCASSPTTGKETQYFGPGTRLLVL.